This TCR beta chain was recovered during a study of T cells in localized non-small cell lung cancer. Broader study findings: When the top 100 tumor clones were examined, a median about 60 of them also appeared in the adjacent lung, which was paired and uninvolved. Uninvolved adjacent lung, not tumor, had the highest T cell clonality. Only one tumor region was sequenced, so heterogeneity remains possible.

On this clone itself: Its specificity is unknown.

The protocol was immunoSEQ multiplex PCR, while the TCRdb copy is restricted to in-frame clones and leaves out a portion. The sample contains about 24,000 clones, roughly 90% of which appear only once. The germline V and J ends were trimmed by 3 bases and 8 bases, with 13 bases remaining between them. The CDR3 length is 13 residues. The rearrangement links TRBV23-1 to TRBJ1-2, with D unclear. TRBV23-1 is noted as an ORF with a role that remains uncertain. The sequenced sample was peripheral blood, obtained before any cancer treatment. The clonotype originates from a man aged 35 to 69 with stage III squamous cell lung carcinoma. Here the CDR3 DNA reads TGCGCCAGCAGTCAGCCGGACGCCGGAGGCTACACCTTC. It specifies CASSQPDAGGYTF.